The rows below give T cell receptor beta chains drawn from one sample of a study of T cell responses to AZD1222 COVID-19 vaccine. Libraries were prepared by immunoSEQ multiplex PCR; TCRdb keeps only in-frame clonotypes and omits some of them. The sample has approximately 140,000 clones, roughly nine tenths seen once. This material consisted of peripheral blood, taken 28 days after the second dose of the MenACWY control vaccine. These receptors originate from an adult who received the MenACWY meningococcal vaccine as a control. Each CDR3 is given with its conserved first and last residue. Fields, in order: V gene, clone size, CDR3 length, D gene, J gene, CDR3 protein, CDR3 DNA. The D gene is left open where the match is weak. The size of a clone is reported for some rows only, either as once, few or many, or as a class for expanded clones.

>TRBV4-3|-|16|-|TRBJ2-5
CASSQGVSAKRETQYF
TGCGCCAGCAGCCAAGGGGTTAGCGCGAAGAGGGAGACCCAGTACTTC
>TRBV25-1|-|15|-|TRBJ2-2
CASSRFGVDTGELFF
TGTGCCAGCAGCAGGTTTGGGGTTGACACCGGGGAGCTGTTTTTT
>TRBV6-5|-|14|-|TRBJ1-6
CASIRQRGDSPLHF
TGTGCCAGCATAAGACAGAGGGGGGATTCACCCCTCCACTTT
>TRBV10-2|-|13|TRBD1|TRBJ2-1
CASAQGAYNEQFF
TGCGCCAGCGCACAGGGGGCCTACAATGAGCAGTTCTTC
>TRBV15|-|15|-|TRBJ2-5
CATSRETESQETQYF
TGTGCCACCAGCAGAGAAACGGAATCCCAAGAGACCCAGTACTTC
>TRBV5-5|-|13|-|TRBJ2-7
CASSLQVSYEQYF
TGTGCCAGCAGCTTACAAGTTTCCTACGAGCAGTACTTC
>TRBV21-1|-|17|-|TRBJ2-2
CASSKVCRESDTGELFF
TGTGCCAGCAGCAAAGTTTGTCGGGAAAGTGACACCGGGGAGCTGTTTTTT
>TRBV5-1|-|14|TRBD1|TRBJ2-7
CASSFRDSAYEQYF
TGCGCCAGCAGCTTCCGGGACAGCGCCTACGAGCAGTACTTC
>TRBV21-1|-|14|-|TRBJ2-1
CASSPLTEYNEQFF
TGTGCCAGCAGCCCATTGACAGAATACAATGAGCAGTTCTTC
>TRBV28|few|14|-|TRBJ2-1
CATLSGSSYNEQFF
TGTGCCACCCTCAGCGGTAGCTCCTACAATGAGCAGTTCTTC
>TRBV28|-|15|-|TRBJ1-4
CASSLVTGTNEKLFF
TGTGCCAGCAGTTTAGTAACGGGAACTAATGAAAAACTGTTTTTT
>TRBV15|-|15|TRBD2|TRBJ2-5
CATRPGGRYQETQYF
TGTGCCACCCGCCCTGGCGGGAGGTACCAAGAGACCCAGTACTTC
>TRBV19|-|13|-|TRBJ1-1
CASSIGRATEAFF
TGTGCCAGTAGTATAGGGAGGGCCACTGAAGCTTTCTTT
>TRBV7-9|-|18|TRBD2|TRBJ2-1
CASSSGLAGGNSYNEQFF
TGTGCCAGCAGCTCGGGACTAGCGGGAGGCAACTCCTACAATGAGCAGTTCTTC
>TRBV12-5|-|15|-|TRBJ1-1
CASGPNQTSSTEAFF
TGTGCTAGTGGTCCAAACCAGACCTCCTCCACTGAAGCTTTCTTT
>TRBV20-1|-|14|TRBD2|TRBJ2-3
CSASIGGAGGTQYF
TGCAGTGCTAGTATCGGGGGGGCCGGCGGTACGCAGTATTTT
>TRBV28|-|14|TRBD1|TRBJ1-5
CASSLQGASQPQHF
TGTGCCAGCAGTTTACAGGGGGCGTCTCAGCCCCAGCATTTT
>TRBV6-5|-|14|-|TRBJ1-2
CASNALTAPSGYTF
TGTGCCAGCAACGCTCTAACAGCTCCATCTGGCTACACCTTC
>TRBV5-8|-|13|TRBD2|TRBJ2-5
CGTWREPPETQYF
TGTGGGACATGGCGGGAGCCCCCAGAGACCCAGTACTTC
>TRBV7-9|once|17|-|TRBJ2-7
CASSSTLDGTQSYEQYF
TGTGCCAGCAGCTCAACCCTCGACGGGACTCAATCCTACGAGCAGTACTTC
>TRBV7-9|-|16|TRBD1|TRBJ1-5
CASSLVGGQGGQPQHF
TGTGCCAGCAGCTTAGTGGGAGGACAGGGCGGTCAGCCCCAGCATTTT
>TRBV7-8|-|14|-|TRBJ2-5
CASSPTHREETQYF
TGTGCCAGCAGCCCCACTCACAGGGAAGAGACCCAGTACTTC
>TRBV19|-|16|TRBD1|TRBJ1-5
CASSIQSGQGYQPQHF
TGTGCCAGTAGTATTCAGTCGGGACAGGGCTATCAGCCCCAGCATTTT
>TRBV5-1|-|14|-|TRBJ2-1
CASSLIQGGYEQFF
TGCGCCAGCAGCTTGATACAGGGGGGGTATGAGCAGTTCTTC
>TRBV24-1|-|11|-|TRBJ2-1
CATSDHNEQFF
TGTGCCACCAGTGACCACAATGAGCAGTTCTTC
>TRBV14|-|15|-|TRBJ2-7
CASSHLGRSSYEQYF
TGTGCCAGCAGCCACCTGGGACGGAGCTCCTACGAGCAGTACTTC
>TRBV19|once|12|-|TRBJ1-2
CASKWRKDGYTF
TGTGCCAGTAAATGGCGGAAAGATGGCTACACCTTC
>TRBV7-3|-|16|-|TRBJ2-6
CASSLGQGLWANVLTF
TGTGCCAGCAGCCTGGGTCAGGGGCTCTGGGCCAACGTCCTGACTTTC
>TRBV28|-|15|TRBD2|TRBJ2-7
CASSPIAGINYEQYF
TGTGCCAGCAGTCCGATAGCGGGGATTAACTACGAGCAGTACTTC
>TRBV3-1/TRBV3-2|-|15|-|TRBJ1-6
CASSQGGFKNSPLHF
TGTGCCAGCAGCCAAGGGGGATTCAAGAATTCACCCCTCCACTTT
>TRBV19|once|16|TRBD2|TRBJ2-7
CASSRGLAGGFDEQYF
TGTGCCAGTAGTAGGGGACTAGCGGGAGGATTTGACGAGCAGTACTTC
>TRBV7-6|once|16|TRBD2|TRBJ2-7
CASSLVSGGAFYEQYF
TGTGCCAGCAGCTTGGTTAGCGGGGGGGCCTTCTACGAGCAGTACTTC
>TRBV5-8|-|14|-|TRBJ2-3
CASSPPARTDTQYF
TGTGCCAGCAGCCCTCCGGCTCGCACAGATACGCAGTATTTT
>TRBV6-4|-|15|TRBD1|TRBJ1-1
CASRLTPQGRTEAFF
TGTGCCAGCAGACTGACACCACAGGGGAGGACTGAAGCTTTCTTT
>TRBV7-2|-|14|-|TRBJ1-1
CASSRPDRPPEAFF
TGTGCCAGCAGTCGCCCGGACAGACCACCGGAAGCTTTCTTT
>TRBV7-9|-|17|TRBD2|TRBJ2-3
CASSLMSGGLGTDTQYF
TGTGCCAGCAGCCTCATGAGCGGGGGGCTGGGGACAGATACGCAGTATTTT
>TRBV19|-|15|TRBD2|TRBJ2-7
CASSTHGGGQYEQYF
TGTGCCAGTAGTACGCACGGGGGGGGCCAGTACGAGCAGTACTTC
>TRBV14|-|13|TRBD1|TRBJ1-1
CASSLTGGTEAFF
TGTGCCAGCAGCCTTACAGGGGGCACTGAAGCTTTCTTT
>TRBV7-9|-|14|TRBD1|TRBJ1-4
CASSLGTGIEKLFF
TGTGCCAGCAGCTTGGGGACAGGGATTGAAAAACTGTTTTTT
>TRBV24-1|-|19|-|TRBJ2-5
CATSDTHELGGKSRETQYF
TGTGCCACCAGTGATACCCACGAGTTAGGCGGGAAATCTCGGGAGACCCAGTACTTC
>TRBV7-2|-|14|-|TRBJ1-5
CASSQSGLNQPQHF
TGTGCCAGCAGCCAATCAGGGTTGAATCAGCCCCAGCATTTT
>TRBV7-2|-|13|-|TRBJ1-5
CASSFSINQPQHF
TGTGCCAGCAGCTTCTCAATCAATCAGCCCCAGCATTTT
>TRBV29-1|-|13|-|TRBJ1-1
CSSGTGGGTEAFF
TGCAGCAGCGGAACAGGAGGAGGAACTGAAGCTTTCTTT
>TRBV19|-|15|-|TRBJ1-4
CASSPPGATNEKLFF
TGTGCCAGTAGCCCTCCCGGGGCCACTAATGAAAAACTGTTTTTT
>TRBV7-9|-|14|-|TRBJ1-2
CASSLSSYNDGYTF
TGTGCCAGCAGCTTATCGAGCTATAATGATGGCTACACCTTC
>TRBV7-9|-|14|-|TRBJ2-5
CASSTKQGQETQYF
TGTGCCAGCAGCACCAAACAGGGACAAGAGACCCAGTACTTC
>TRBV28|-|17|TRBD2|TRBJ2-5
CASSLAAASGQEETQYF
TGTGCCAGCAGTTTAGCCGCGGCTAGCGGGCAAGAAGAGACCCAGTACTTC
>TRBV19|-|11|-|TRBJ1-1
CASNMNTEAFF
TGTGCCAGCAATATGAACACTGAAGCTTTCTTT
>TRBV7-2|-|13|-|TRBJ2-5
CASSSASQETQYF
TGTGCCAGCAGCTCGGCCTCACAAGAGACCCAGTACTTC
>TRBV29-1|-|12|-|TRBJ2-4
CSVASSGLIQYF
TGCAGCGTTGCGAGCTCTGGGCTCATTCAGTACTTC
>TRBV3-1/TRBV3-2|-|17|TRBD1|TRBJ2-5
CASSQNLGRTGEETQYF
TGTGCCAGCAGCCAAAATTTGGGGCGGACAGGGGAAGAGACCCAGTACTTC
>TRBV5-6|-|16|-|TRBJ1-5
CASSLRGPSGNQPQHF
TGTGCCAGCAGCTTGAGGGGCCCCAGTGGGAATCAGCCCCAGCATTTT
>TRBV12-3/TRBV12-4|-|12|-|TRBJ2-7
CASTLAGHEQYF
TGTGCCAGCACCCTCGCGGGACACGAGCAGTACTTC
>TRBV19|-|13|TRBD1|TRBJ2-5
CASTRTGVEGQYF
TGTGCCAGTACCCGGACAGGGGTGGAGGGCCAGTACTTC
>TRBV5-1|-|14|-|TRBJ2-5
CASSLPGQQETQYF
TGCGCCAGCAGCCTTCCGGGACAACAAGAGACCCAGTACTTC